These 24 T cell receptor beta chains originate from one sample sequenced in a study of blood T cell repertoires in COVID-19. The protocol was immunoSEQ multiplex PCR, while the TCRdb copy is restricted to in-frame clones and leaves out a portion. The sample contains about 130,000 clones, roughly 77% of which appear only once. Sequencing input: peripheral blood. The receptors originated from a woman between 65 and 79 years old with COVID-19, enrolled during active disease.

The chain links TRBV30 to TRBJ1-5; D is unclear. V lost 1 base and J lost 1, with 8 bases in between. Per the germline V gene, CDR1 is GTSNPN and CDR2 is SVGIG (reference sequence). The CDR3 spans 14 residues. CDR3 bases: TGTGCCTGGAGTGACGGGAGCAGCAATCAGCCCCAGCATTTT. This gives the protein CAWSDGSSNQPQHF. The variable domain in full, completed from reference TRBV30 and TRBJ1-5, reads SQTIHQWPATLVQPVGSPLSLECTVEGTSNPNLYWYRQAAGRGLQLLFYSVGIGQISSEVPQNLSASRPQDRQFILSSKKLLLSDSGFYLCAWSDGSSNQPQHFGDGTRLSIL.

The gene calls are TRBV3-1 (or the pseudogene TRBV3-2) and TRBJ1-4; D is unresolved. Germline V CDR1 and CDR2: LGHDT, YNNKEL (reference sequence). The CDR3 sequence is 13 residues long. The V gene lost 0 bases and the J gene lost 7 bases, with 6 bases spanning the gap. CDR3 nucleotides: TGTGCCAGCAGCCAAGATCGGAGTGAAAAACTGTTTTTT. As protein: CASSQDRSEKLFF.

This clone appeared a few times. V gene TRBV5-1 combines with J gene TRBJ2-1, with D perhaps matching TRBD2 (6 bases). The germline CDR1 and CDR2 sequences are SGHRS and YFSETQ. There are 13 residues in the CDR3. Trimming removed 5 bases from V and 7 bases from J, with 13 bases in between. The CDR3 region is CASSEASANEQFF. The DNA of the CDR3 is TGCGCCAGCAGTGAGGCTAGCGCAAATGAGCAGTTCTTC.

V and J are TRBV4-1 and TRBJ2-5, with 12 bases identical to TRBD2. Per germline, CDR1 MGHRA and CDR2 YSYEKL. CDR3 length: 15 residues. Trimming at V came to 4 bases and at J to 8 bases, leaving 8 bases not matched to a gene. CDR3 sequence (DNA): TGCGCCAGCAGCCGCGCGGGACTAGCGGGCGACACCCAGTACTTC. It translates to CASSRAGLAGDTQYF.

This chain's CDR3 is CATQGFGEQYF. The CDR3 bases are TGTGCCACCCAGGGGTTCGGCGAGCAGTACTTC. The chain joins TRBV19 to TRBJ2-7, with D possibly TRBD1 on 6 matching bases. Germline values: CDR1 LNHDA, CDR2 SQIVND (reference sequence). This CDR3 spans 11 amino acids. Trimming shortened V by 10 bases and J by 6 bases, and 13 bases separated the two germline ends.

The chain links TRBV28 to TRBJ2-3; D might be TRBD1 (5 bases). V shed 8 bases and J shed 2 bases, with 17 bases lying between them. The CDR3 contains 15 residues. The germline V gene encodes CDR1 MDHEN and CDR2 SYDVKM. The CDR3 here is CASLTRRGFTDTQYF. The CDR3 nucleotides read TGTGCCAGCCTTACCAGAAGGGGTTTCACAGATACGCAGTATTTT.

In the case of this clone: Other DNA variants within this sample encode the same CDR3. The CDR3 DNA is TGTGCCAGCAGTCCCGGGGAAAAACTGTTTTTT. This gives the protein CASSPGEKLFF. This chain joins TRBV6-5 and TRBJ1-4, with D uncertain. The V end was cut by 5 bases, the J end by 8 bases, with 6 bases between. The CDR3 totals 11 residues. The germline CDR1 and CDR2 sequences are MNHEY and SVGAGI.

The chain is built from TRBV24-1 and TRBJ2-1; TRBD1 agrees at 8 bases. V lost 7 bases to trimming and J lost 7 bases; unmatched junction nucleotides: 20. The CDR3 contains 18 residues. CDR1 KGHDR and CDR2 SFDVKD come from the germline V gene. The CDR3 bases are TGTGCCACCAGCTCTTCTCCGGGACAGGAAAGAATAGGAAATGAGCAGTTCTTC. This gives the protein CATSSSPGQERIGNEQFF.

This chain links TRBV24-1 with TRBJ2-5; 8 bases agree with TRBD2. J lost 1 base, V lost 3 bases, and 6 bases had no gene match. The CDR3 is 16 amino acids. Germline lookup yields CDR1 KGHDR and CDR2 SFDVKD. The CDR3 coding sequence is TGTGCCACCAGTGATCACGGGGGGGTCCCCCAAGAGACCCAGTACTTC. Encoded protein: CATSDHGGVPQETQYF.

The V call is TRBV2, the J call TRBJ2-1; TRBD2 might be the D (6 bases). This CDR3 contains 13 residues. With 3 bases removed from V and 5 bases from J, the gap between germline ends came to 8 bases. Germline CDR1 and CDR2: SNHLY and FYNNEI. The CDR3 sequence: CASSDREDNEQFF. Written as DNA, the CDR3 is TGTGCCAGCAGTGACAGGGAGGACAATGAGCAGTTCTTC.

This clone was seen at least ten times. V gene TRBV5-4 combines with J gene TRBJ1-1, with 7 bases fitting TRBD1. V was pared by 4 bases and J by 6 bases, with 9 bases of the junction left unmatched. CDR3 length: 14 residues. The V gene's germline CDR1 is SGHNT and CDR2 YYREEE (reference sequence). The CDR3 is CASSATGNFPEAFF. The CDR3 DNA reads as TGTGCCAGCAGCGCGACAGGGAACTTCCCTGAAGCTTTCTTT.

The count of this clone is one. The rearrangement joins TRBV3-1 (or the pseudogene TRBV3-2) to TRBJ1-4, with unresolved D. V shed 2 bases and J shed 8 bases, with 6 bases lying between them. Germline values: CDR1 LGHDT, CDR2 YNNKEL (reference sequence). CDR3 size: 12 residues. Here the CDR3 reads CASSQFGEKLFF. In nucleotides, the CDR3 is TGTGCCAGCAGCCAATTTGGCGAAAAACTGTTTTTT.

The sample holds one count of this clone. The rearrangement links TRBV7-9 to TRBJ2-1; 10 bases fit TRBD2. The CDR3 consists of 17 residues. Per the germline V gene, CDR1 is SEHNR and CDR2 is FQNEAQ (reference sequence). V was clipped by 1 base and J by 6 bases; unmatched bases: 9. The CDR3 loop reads CASSLESVAGGTNEQFF. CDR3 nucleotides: TGTGCCAGCAGCTTAGAGTCGGTAGCGGGGGGAACCAATGAGCAGTTCTTC.

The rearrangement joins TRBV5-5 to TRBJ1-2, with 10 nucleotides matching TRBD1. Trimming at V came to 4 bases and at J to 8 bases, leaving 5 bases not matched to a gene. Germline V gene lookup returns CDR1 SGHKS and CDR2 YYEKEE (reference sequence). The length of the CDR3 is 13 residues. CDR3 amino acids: CASSGGQGYGYTF. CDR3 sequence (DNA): TGTGCCAGCAGCGGGGGACAGGGGTACGGCTACACCTTC.

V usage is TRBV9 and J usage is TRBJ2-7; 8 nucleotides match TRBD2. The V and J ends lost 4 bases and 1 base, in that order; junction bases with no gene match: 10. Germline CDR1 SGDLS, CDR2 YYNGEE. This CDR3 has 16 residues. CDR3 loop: CASSPRGGAMSYEQYF. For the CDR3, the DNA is TGTGCCAGCAGCCCCCGGGGGGGGGCGATGTCCTACGAGCAGTACTTC.

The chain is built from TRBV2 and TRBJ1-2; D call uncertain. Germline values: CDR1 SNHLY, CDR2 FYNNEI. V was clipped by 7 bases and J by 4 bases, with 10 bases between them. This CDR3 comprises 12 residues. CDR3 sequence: CASTSEGYGYTF. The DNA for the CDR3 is TGTGCCAGCACCTCAGAGGGCTATGGCTACACCTTC.

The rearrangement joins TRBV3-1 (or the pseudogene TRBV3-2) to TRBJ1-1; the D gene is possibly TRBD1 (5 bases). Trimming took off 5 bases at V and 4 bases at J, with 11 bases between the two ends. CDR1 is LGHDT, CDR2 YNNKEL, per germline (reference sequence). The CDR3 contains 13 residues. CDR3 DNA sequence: TGTGCCAGCAGCTCAGTGGGGGGCACTGAAGCTTTCTTT. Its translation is CASSSVGGTEAFF.

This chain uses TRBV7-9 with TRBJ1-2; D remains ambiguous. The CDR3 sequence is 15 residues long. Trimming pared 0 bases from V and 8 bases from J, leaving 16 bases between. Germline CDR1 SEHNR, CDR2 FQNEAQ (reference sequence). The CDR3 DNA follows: TGTGCCAGCAGCTTAGCCGGGAAGTACGGTGGGGGCTACACCTTC. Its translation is CASSLAGKYGGGYTF.

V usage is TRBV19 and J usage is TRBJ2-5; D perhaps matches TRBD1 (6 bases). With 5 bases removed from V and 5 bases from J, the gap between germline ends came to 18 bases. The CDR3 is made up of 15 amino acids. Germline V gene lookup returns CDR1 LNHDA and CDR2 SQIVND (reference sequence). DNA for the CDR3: TGTGCCAGTAGTGCTCTAACAGGGTCGCACGAGACCCAGTACTTC. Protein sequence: CASSALTGSHETQYF.

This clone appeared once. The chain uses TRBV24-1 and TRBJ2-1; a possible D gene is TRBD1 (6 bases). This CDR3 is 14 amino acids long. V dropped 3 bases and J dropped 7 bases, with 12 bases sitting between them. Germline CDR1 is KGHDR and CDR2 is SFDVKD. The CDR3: CATSDAPQGNEQFF. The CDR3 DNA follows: TGTGCCACCAGTGATGCCCCACAGGGTAATGAGCAGTTCTTC.

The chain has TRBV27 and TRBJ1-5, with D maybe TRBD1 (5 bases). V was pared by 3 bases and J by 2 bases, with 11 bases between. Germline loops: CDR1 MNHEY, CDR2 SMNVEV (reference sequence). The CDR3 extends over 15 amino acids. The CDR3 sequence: CASSFAGRGNQPQHF. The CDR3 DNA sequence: TGTGCCAGCAGTTTTGCAGGGAGGGGCAATCAGCCCCAGCATTTT.

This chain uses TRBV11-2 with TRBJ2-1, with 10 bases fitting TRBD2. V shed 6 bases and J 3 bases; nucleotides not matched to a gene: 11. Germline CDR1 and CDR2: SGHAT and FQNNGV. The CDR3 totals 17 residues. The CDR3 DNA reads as TGTGCCAGCAGACGACTAGCGGGCCCCCGAGGCTACAATGAGCAGTTCTTC. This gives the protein CASRRLAGPRGYNEQFF.

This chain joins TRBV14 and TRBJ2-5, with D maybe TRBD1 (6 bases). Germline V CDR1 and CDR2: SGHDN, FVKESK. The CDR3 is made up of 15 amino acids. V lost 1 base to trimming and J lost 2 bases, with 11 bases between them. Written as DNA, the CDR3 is TGTGCCAGCAGCCAAGGGGGGCAGGGGCAAGAGACCCAGTACTTC. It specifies CASSQGGQGQETQYF.

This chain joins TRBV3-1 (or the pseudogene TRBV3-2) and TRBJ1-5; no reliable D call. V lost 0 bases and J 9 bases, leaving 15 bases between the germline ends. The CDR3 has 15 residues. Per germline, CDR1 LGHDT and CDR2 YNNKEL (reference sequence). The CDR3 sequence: CASSQDVSSARPQHF. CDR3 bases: TGTGCCAGCAGCCAAGATGTATCCTCCGCGCGGCCCCAGCATTTT.